This T cell receptor (beta chain) originates from a study of T cells in tuberculosis (dated by TCRdb to 2017 to 2018). Turning to the overall study: In the study, CD1B tetramers and high-throughput TCR immunosequencing were combined to characterize T cells specific for the mycobacterial lipid antigen glucose monomycolate (GMM). General conclusions and limits of the study: T cells binding the CD1B-GMM tetramer with low affinity may have been missed by the stringent sort gate.

V was cut back by 5 bases and J by 8 bases, leaving a gap of 3 bases between them. The CDR3 contains 9 residues, cysteine and phenylalanine counted. The read is trimmed to its CDR3 DNA, 27 bases read in frame from base 1. The germline V gene encodes CDR1 SNHLY and CDR2 FYNNEI. This clone has only a few counts. Per-nucleotide qualities are absent, and no much larger clonotype sits a single base away. The same CDR3 arises from other DNA sequences in this sample as well. Thawed, overnight-rested PBMC were stained with GMM-loaded CD1B tetramer, a Live/Dead dye and anti-CD3, then sorted on a FACS Aria II. C32 glucose monomycolate purified from Rhodococcus equi was loaded onto CD1B tetramers. Before cryopreservation, the PBMC used for tetramer sorting had been depleted of CD14-expressing monocytes for a separate study. From each donor, around 96,000 tetramer-negative cells were sorted and were analyzed alongside the tetramer-positive cells. GMM-loaded CD1B tetramers were used to sort antigen-specific T cells from several healthy South African adults.

TCR-alpha and TCR-beta chains were sequenced unpaired, so chain pairing information was not available. The immunoSEQ multiplex PCR assay was used to generate TCR libraries, with TCR-beta and/or TCR-alpha/delta assays applied to each sample. The amplified TCR libraries were sequenced using the Illumina high-throughput platform. Under the source paper's analysis protocol: Clustering and dimensionality reduction relied on pairwise TCRdist distances among GMM-specific receptors from T cells that were either sorted ex vivo or expanded in vitro. Sequence motifs, defined by gene usage and CDR3 content, were tested for enrichment in tetramer-positive compared with tetramer-negative populations. Held by TCRdb, this immuneACCESS table contains in-frame sequences only and omits some clones. Under half of the omission traces to an unresolved V gene where checked; the cause of the rest is unknown. For V, J and clone size, that table is used; D and trimming come from the DNA. The sample table records 61,000 or so clones; under 90% of these occur just once. The ten top clones hold 10% to 15% of the sample.

The rearrangement joined TRBV2 to TRBJ1-1; the D gene identity is not certain. Sample: CD1b-GMM tetramer-negative cells sorted from PBMCs. Per the publication, the cell subset or site label means: T cells not binding CD1B-GMM tetramer, sorted from same donor. This receptor was identified in an adult woman with latent tuberculosis. The DNA sequence reads TGTGCCAGCAGTCTAGAAGCTTTCTTT. This yields the protein CASSLEAFF.